A selection of T cell receptor beta chains follows, all from one sample in a study of shared clonotypes between healthy human individuals. Sequencing was performed with immunoSEQ multiplex PCR; in TCRdb, only in-frame clones are kept and a portion is missing. This repertoire shows 850,000 to 1,200,000 clones, roughly 80% found once; its top ten account for 1.4%. Sequencing input: memory CD4+ T cells sorted from blood. The origin of the receptors is a man aged 18 to 30 in good health. The CDR3 runs from the conserved cysteine through the conserved F or W. Fields, in order: V gene, J gene, CDR3 length, CDR3 protein.

v_gene: TRBV5-1
j_gene: TRBJ2-1
len: 16
CDR3aa: CASSRQGMGSGNEQFF

v_gene: TRBV6-4
j_gene: TRBJ2-4
len: 13
CDR3aa: CASSETAQSRGYF

v_gene: TRBV19
j_gene: TRBJ2-2
len: 14
CDR3aa: CASSVTGTTGELFF

v_gene: TRBV4-3
j_gene: TRBJ2-2
len: 13
CDR3aa: CASSQDGTGELFF

v_gene: TRBV2
j_gene: TRBJ1-5
len: 15
CDR3aa: CASRGEGGSNQPQHF

v_gene: TRBV29-1
j_gene: TRBJ2-3
len: 14
CDR3aa: CSVDGGGNTDTQYF

v_gene: TRBV19
j_gene: TRBJ1-1
len: 16
CDR3aa: CASSTTQGARFTEAFF

v_gene: TRBV6-1
j_gene: TRBJ1-2
len: 14
CDR3aa: CASRAGTGRDGYTF

v_gene: TRBV4-2
j_gene: TRBJ1-6
len: 17
CDR3aa: CASSHEIRQVLNSPLHF

v_gene: TRBV7-2
j_gene: TRBJ1-2
len: 15
CDR3aa: CASSSAPGPNYGYTF

v_gene: TRBV19
j_gene: TRBJ1-1
len: 14
CDR3aa: CASSSLQGHTEAFF

v_gene: TRBV30
j_gene: TRBJ1-6
len: 12
CDR3aa: CAWNREVSPLHF

v_gene: TRBV13
j_gene: TRBJ2-7
len: 14
CDR3aa: CASRRLAGADEQYF

v_gene: TRBV5-1
j_gene: TRBJ2-3
len: 14
CDR3aa: CAPCKRGPTDTQYF

v_gene: TRBV9
j_gene: TRBJ2-5
len: 17
CDR3aa: CASSRGRQLGTQETQYF

v_gene: TRBV7-7
j_gene: TRBJ2-3
len: 17
CDR3aa: CASSLVLAGERTDTQYF

v_gene: TRBV6-4
j_gene: TRBJ1-2
len: 13
CDR3aa: CASSDSAGYGYTF

v_gene: TRBV5-4
j_gene: TRBJ2-1
len: 14
CDR3aa: CASSENREGNEQFF

v_gene: TRBV9
j_gene: TRBJ2-2
len: 15
CDR3aa: CASSSGQGAAGELFF

v_gene: TRBV20-1
j_gene: TRBJ1-1
len: 11
CDR3aa: CSARTVPEAFF

v_gene: TRBV7-3
j_gene: TRBJ1-2
len: 16
CDR3aa: CASSLNGPRLSYGYTF

v_gene: TRBV29-1
j_gene: TRBJ2-6
len: 15
CDR3aa: CSVPTGGPGANVLTF

v_gene: TRBV5-1
j_gene: TRBJ2-4
len: 14
CDR3aa: CASSRDRDRNIQYF

v_gene: TRBV4-1
j_gene: TRBJ2-7
len: 15
CDR3aa: CASSLRDYHSYEQYF

v_gene: TRBV14
j_gene: TRBJ2-3
len: 17
CDR3aa: CASSQDRGGPKPDTQYF

v_gene: TRBV30
j_gene: TRBJ1-2
len: 11
CDR3aa: CAWRLNYGYTF

v_gene: TRBV29-1
j_gene: TRBJ2-5
len: 14
CDR3aa: CSASGTSGSGTQYF